This passage covers 12 T cell receptor beta chains from one sample sequenced in a study of Graves' ophthalmopathy and Graves' hyperthyroidism. From RNA, the CDR3 regions of TCR beta chains were amplified and sequenced. RT-PCR was first run with HTBI primers, then multiplex PCR in a second round. TCRdb analysed the multiplex PCR reads with MiXCR anew, one entry per CDR3 protein. The sample lists a few hundred thousand distinct CDR3 sequences; about two fifths were seen once. The specimen sequenced was peripheral blood or thyroid tissue (not recorded which). The receptors were gathered from an adult man with Graves' hyperthyroidism.

The sample holds many counts of this clonotype. The chain links TRBV19 to TRBJ1-5; no reliable D call. The CDR3 runs to 12 residues. The germline V gene has CDR1 LNHDA and CDR2 SQIVND (reference sequence). Trimming left V 8 bases short and J 7 bases short, with 12 bases between. The CDR3 protein is CASRGPGQPQHF. For the CDR3, the DNA is TGTGCCAGTCGTGGGCCCGGACAGCCCCAGCATTTT.

As for this clonotype: A read error may explain this, as a much larger clone is one base away. V is TRBV2 and J is TRBJ1-2; D is possibly TRBD1 (5 bases). The CDR3 has 14 amino acids. CDR1 and CDR2 (germline): SNHLY, FYNNEI. The CDR3 region is CASSERGDYLGCTF. CDR3 DNA sequence: TGTGCCAGCAGTGAACGAGGGGACTACCTTGGCTGCACCTTC.

This chain joins TRBV19 and TRBJ1-2; D is ambiguous. Trimming cost V 8 bases and J 1 base, with 26 bases left between them. Germline V gene lookup returns CDR1 LNHDA and CDR2 SQIVND (reference sequence). The CDR3 covers 18 residues. The CDR3 spells CASCDGVMVGAYNYGYTF. DNA of the CDR3: TGTGCCAGTTGTGATGGTGTTATGGTTGGTGCCTATAACTATGGCTACACCTTC.

This clonotype was found many times. V and J are TRBV19 and TRBJ1-1; weak D call: TRBD1 (6 bases). The V and J ends lost 9 bases and 0 bases respectively, with 14 bases between them. Germline V gene sequence: CDR1 LNHDA, CDR2 SQIVND (reference sequence). There are 14 residues in the CDR3. CDR3 amino acids: CASSRQALNTEAFF. The CDR3 DNA follows: TGTGCCAGCAGTCGACAGGCCCTGAACACTGAAGCTTTCTTT.

The CDR3 protein is CASSTGGSSNQPQHF. The CDR3 DNA sequence: TGTGCCAGTAGTACGGGAGGGTCTAGCAATCAGCCCCAGCATTTT. This sequence joins TRBV19 and TRBJ1-5; D is undetermined. The V end was cut by 4 bases, the J end by 0 bases, with 10 bases between. CDR1 and CDR2 (germline): LNHDA, SQIVND (reference sequence). The CDR3 contains 15 residues.

At least ten counts were recorded for this clonotype. The V gene is TRBV7-9, the J gene TRBJ1-2; D gene uncertain. Trimming cost V 2 bases and J 7 bases, with 14 bases left between them. This CDR3 is built from 14 residues. Germline CDR1 is SEHNR and CDR2 is FQNEAQ (reference sequence). CDR3 loop: CASSLFRSESGYTF. CDR3 nucleotide sequence: TGTGCCAGCAGCTTATTTCGAAGTGAGAGTGGCTACACCTTC.

The rearrangement links TRBV7-9 to TRBJ1-4; 10 bases align to TRBD1. This CDR3 is 14 amino acids long. Germline assignment: CDR1 SEHNR and CDR2 FQNEAQ (reference sequence). With V trimmed by 6 bases and J by 7 bases, 5 bases remained unmatched. The CDR3 loop reads CASRKTGGREKLFF. The CDR3 DNA follows: TGTGCCAGCAGGAAGACAGGGGGCCGTGAAAAACTGTTTTTT.

CDR3 region: CSVPGQGSPLHF. CDR3 DNA sequence: TGCAGCGTGCCGGGACAGGGGTCACCCCTCCACTTT. The chain links TRBV29-1 to TRBJ1-6, with 10 bases matching TRBD1. The junction had 3 bases not matched to a gene; V was cut back by 6 bases and J by 10 bases. The CDR3 covers 12 residues. Per germline, CDR1 SQVTM and CDR2 ANQGSEA.

The chain joins TRBV28 to TRBJ1-6; a weak D match, TRBD1 (6 bases). The CDR3 is made up of 15 amino acids. Germline V gives CDR1 MDHEN, CDR2 SYDVKM. This CDR3 is CAKDSDRPRDSPLHF. The CDR3 nucleotides are TGTGCTAAGGACTCCGACAGGCCTCGGGATTCACCCCTCCACTTT.

This clonotype was seen repeatedly, ten times or more. CDR3 protein: CASSLGSETQETQYF. The CDR3 coding sequence is TGTGCCAGCAGCTTAGGGTCAGAAACCCAAGAGACCCAGTACTTC. The chain combines TRBV11-2 with TRBJ2-5; no firm D call. Trimming took 1 base from V and 1 from J, leaving 10 bases between them. Germline loops: CDR1 SGHAT, CDR2 FQNNGV. This CDR3 region has 15 residues. Full variable domain (rest looked up from reference TRBV11-2 and TRBJ2-5): EAGVAQSPRYKIIEKRQSVAFWCNPISGHATLYWYQQILGQGPKLLIQFQNNGVVDDSQLPKDRFSAERLKGVDSTLKIQPAKLEDSAVYLCASSLGSETQETQYFGPGTRLLVL.

On this clonotype itself: This may stem from a read error, because a much larger clone lies one nucleotide away. The genes are TRBV6-5 and TRBJ1-2; D unclear. V was pared by 11 bases and J by 4 bases, with 23 bases between. CDR1 and CDR2 (germline): MNHEY, SVGAGI. The CDR3 has 15 residues. CDR3 residues: CAGTLRTETSYGYTF. Here the CDR3 DNA reads TGTGCCGGCACCCTCAGGACGGAGACCTCCTATGGCTACACCTTC.

This clonotype appeared many times. The gene calls are TRBV12-3 or TRBV12-4 and TRBJ1-2, with 8 positions matching TRBD1. This CDR3 has 15 amino acids. The J segment lost 1 base and the V segment lost 5 bases, leaving 6 bases of the junction unmatched. The CDR3 DNA sequence: TGTGCCAGCAGTACCCCAGGGGGCATTAACTATGGCTACACCTTC. It codes for CASSTPGGINYGYTF.